The clone carrying this TCR beta chain appeared once. What it binds is unknown. This sample is part of a study of T-cell reconstitution after alpha-beta-depleted transplantation in children. TCRbeta library construction was performed incorporating unique molecular identifiers. MiXCR, run by TCRdb on the PCR reads, gives a single entry per CDR3 protein. The repertoire holds 250,000 to 350,000 distinct CDR3 sequences, with around 25% as singletons. The study's findings and limits: Alpha-beta T cells present about two months after transplant were reported to originate from several hundred expanded graft clones. T-cell counts and diversity at one year following transplant were attributed mainly to newly produced T cells. Some patients' high day-60 TCRbeta diversity was traced to surviving recipient T cells and thymic progenitors.

Between the trimmed V and J ends, which lost 7 bases and 4 bases, there was a span of 19 bases. The CDR3 loop spans 15 amino acids. CDR1 and CDR2 from the germline V gene are SGHTA and FQGTGA. Material: PBMCs, mostly from graft donor cells, obtained 180 days after TCRalphabeta/CD19-depleted stem cell transplant. The sequence derives from a male patient under 18 who had a stem cell transplant for acute lymphoblastic leukemia, so the T cells may come from the graft donor. The J gene is TRBJ1-1, the V gene TRBV7-3; maybe TRBD1 (6 bases). This chain's CDR3 is CASIPAPGELTEAFF. CDR3 nucleotide sequence: TGTGCCAGCATCCCCGCCCCAGGGGAGCTCACTGAAGCTTTCTTT. Full variable domain (remainder filled in from reference TRBV7-3 and TRBJ1-1): GAGVSQTPSNKVTEKGKYVELRCDPISGHTALYWYRQSLGQGPEFLIYFQGTGAADDSGLPNDRFFAVRPEGSVSTLKIQRTERGDSAVYLCASIPAPGELTEAFFGQGTRLTVV.